This T cell receptor beta chain is from a study of blood T cell repertoires in COVID-19 (TCRdb year 2020). Background on the whole study: Samples covering the acute and convalescent phases of COVID-19 were provided by collaborators in the United States, Italy and Spain. A freely available public database, intended as a resource for researchers studying the immune response to SARS-CoV-2, is where the repertoires were released. Nearly every sample came with metadata listing a de-identified subject ID, COVID-19 status, age in years and sex. Where available, HLA class I and class II types were taken from metadata supplied by the sample provider and were not determined by assay-based typing. The prospective study material was composed of cDNA or gDNA derived from T cells, B-cell-depleted T cells, or PBMCs. Samples came from the ongoing ImmuneRACE study (first 160 participants) plus 1,254 subjects from 6 global collaborators. Subjects who had been exposed to COVID-19, were actively infected with it, or had recovered from it provided the deeply sampled blood TCRbeta repertoires that made up the dataset. Results and caveats for the whole study, not just this receptor: Clinical and demographic metadata were provided uncurated, with the amount varying by source and participant.

Spanning cysteine to phenylalanine, the CDR3 consists of 14 amino acids. Only the CDR3 region is kept as DNA, spanning 42 bases read in frame from base 1. The germline V gene specifies MNHEY as CDR1 and SVGAGI as CDR2. V and J are truncated by 6 bases and 0 bases respectively, leaving an intervening sequence of 11 bases. Whole blood was collected in K2EDTA tubes by collaborating institutions according to the institutions' own protocols. For TCRbeta analysis, collaborator samples were shipped as frozen whole blood, as isolated PBMCs, or as DNA extracted from either sample type. Turning to this clone: Its binding antigen is unknown. Base quality data are lacking; no much larger clone is found one base away.

TCRbeta CDR3 regions were amplified from genomic DNA using the immunoSEQ Assay, a bias-controlled multiplex PCR. In the authors' own workflow: The number of nucleated cells in each sample was estimated from the amplification of reference gene primers within the assay. To quantify the absolute abundance of each unique TCRbeta CDR3 rearrangement, sequence reads were collapsed and filtered. For each sample, productive Simpson clonality was calculated as the square root of Simpson's diversity index across productive rearrangements. TCRdb limited this immuneACCESS table to in-frame rearrangements with V and J called. A share of clones is missing; checked studies link under half to unresolved V genes, and the rest is unexplained. V, J and clone size are taken as reported in that table, and D and trimming were inferred from the DNA itself. Recorded for this sample are 100,000 to 150,000 clones; around 86% of them occurred a single time. The top ten constitute under 3% of the sample.

The receptor's source is a man aged 50 or older with active COVID-19. The sample taken for sequencing was peripheral blood. The chain links TRBV6-5 with TRBJ1-1; D gene: possibly TRBD1, on 6 matching bases. CDR3 reads: CASRQTGVNTEAFF. The nucleotide sequence is TGTGCCAGCAGGCAGACAGGCGTGAACACTGAAGCTTTCTTT.